Sequencing of this T cell receptor (beta chain) was carried out in a study of T cell changes during pregnancy in multiple sclerosis. The CDR3 contains 16 residues. The J segment lost 7 bases and the V segment lost 1 base, leaving 12 bases of the junction unmatched. CDR1 is SGHDN, CDR2 FVKESK, per germline. This clone was seen more than once but under ten times. This table comes from immunoSEQ multiplex PCR, and its TCRdb copy is limited to in-frame clones, with some not included. Here the sample spans around 99,000 clones, about 90% being singletons. The TCR sequence derives from a female donor in good health, enrolled as a control in a pregnancy study. The sequencing used peripheral blood, collected in the third trimester of pregnancy. This chain joins TRBV14 and TRBJ1-1; TRBD1 matches 7 bases. CDR3 residues: CASSQVGPRTGLEAFF. CDR3 in DNA: TGTGCCAGCAGCCAAGTAGGCCCTAGGACAGGACTTGAAGCTTTCTTT.